This T cell receptor beta chain comes out of a study of cytomegalovirus exposure and HLA in healthy donors. The donors, nominally healthy at sampling, likely had unrecorded immune exposures. With regard to this clone: Its antigen is not known.

The length of the CDR3 is 11 residues. Germline values: CDR1 SQVTM, CDR2 ANQGSEA. Germline trimming cut 4 bases from V and 12 bases from J; bases unmatched to any gene: 6. PCR was performed using 60 Vbeta and 13 Jbeta primers. Sequencing was performed with immunoSEQ multiplex PCR; in TCRdb, only in-frame clones are kept and a portion is missing. The sample lists about 190,000 clones, around four fifths occurring once. Findings and caveats of the study: A later analysis linked around 15,000 TCR beta sequences to HLA alleles at 0.05 false discovery rate. The study found most TCR sequences rare, yet found some public TCRs in many donors. Donors belonging to an Asian-associated ancestry cluster reportedly showed fewer N-insertions in productive TCRs than the roughly 700-donor mean, according to what a later analysis found.

The chain employs TRBV29-1 and TRBJ1-2; 9 nucleotides line up with TRBD1. The clonotype was recovered from a man aged 45-65 years in good health and CMV-seronegative. The sequencing sample was made of PBMCs. The CDR3 coding sequence is TGCAGCGTTGCCTGGACAGGGGAGCACACCTTC. It translates to CSVAWTGEHTF.